This T cell receptor beta chain was obtained from a study of T-cell memory formation after mild COVID-19. Study at large: Among the donors, TCR clusters were largely specific to each donor.

In its sample, this clonotype was seen a few times. Its antigen is undetermined. TCRdb re-called the 5' RACE reads with MiXCR, one entry per CDR3 protein. The sample has some 210,000 distinct CDR3 sequences; 18% are singletons. Study results and caveats: Memory sampled before infection contained some responding clones, suggesting cross-reactive memory joined.

The TCR sequence derives from an adult woman who had mild COVID-19 (a few samples of this study predate the infection). Cell type and time point are not known. The sample consisted of PBMCs or a T cell subset sorted from them (not recorded which).

The CDR3 protein is CSAPRGGNTNTEAFF. The CDR3 DNA reads TGCAGTGCTCCCCGAGGGGGGAATACGAACACTGAAGCTTTCTTT. The rearrangement uses TRBV20-1 and TRBJ1-1, with D maybe TRBD1 (6 bases). V lost 5 bases to trimming and J lost 1 base, with 17 bases between them. The CDR3 totals 15 residues. The V gene's germline CDR1 is DFQATT and CDR2 SNEGSKA (reference sequence).